The TCR beta chain under discussion was sequenced for a study of T-cell memory formation after mild COVID-19. TCRdb passed the 5' RACE reads through MiXCR, listing each CDR3 protein once. The sample yields roughly 180,000 distinct CDR3 sequences, approximately 10% seen once. V was shortened by 0 bases and J by 8 bases, with 11 bases between the two germline ends. Germline V gives CDR1 MNHEY, CDR2 SVGAGI. CDR3 size: 15 residues. V and J are TRBV6-5 and TRBJ1-6; D gene unclear. Material for sequencing was PBMCs or a T cell subset sorted from them (not recorded which). The source of this sequence is a young man who had mild COVID-19 (a few samples of this study predate the infection). Cell type and time point are not known. Written as DNA, the CDR3 is TGTGCCAGCAGTTACTCCCGGATCGGAGATTCACCCCTCCACTTT. Amino acid sequence: CASSYSRIGDSPLHF.